These 22 T cell receptor beta chains were all obtained from the same sample, sequenced in a study of T cells after yellow fever vaccination. From the 5' RACE reads, TCRdb called clonotypes with MiXCR, one entry per CDR3 protein. The sample consists of 250,000 to 300,000 distinct CDR3 sequences, around 5.2% of them appearing once. The sample in question was CD4+ T cells sorted from PBMCs, obtained on the day of the yellow fever booster vaccination. These receptors were obtained from a man younger than 35 who received the YFV17D yellow fever vaccine.

This clonotype was recorded a few times. The V and J genes are TRBV5-1 and TRBJ2-3; the D gene is possibly TRBD2 (5 bases). V shed 4 bases and J shed 13 bases, with 16 bases lying between them. This CDR3 comprises 12 residues. Germline V gene sequence: CDR1 SGHRS, CDR2 YFSETQ. The CDR3 sequence is CASSALGEWEYF. CDR3 nucleotides: TGCGCCAGCAGCGCGCTCGGGGAATGGGAGTATTTT.

In this sample, this clonotype turned up a few times. The V gene is TRBV6-5, the J gene TRBJ2-6; the D gene could be TRBD1 or TRBD2 (6 bases each). CDR1 is MNHEY, CDR2 SVGAGI, per germline. The CDR3 spans 15 residues. Trimming pared 4 bases from V and 2 bases from J, leaving 9 bases between. The CDR3 loop reads CASSWGAAGANVLTF. The CDR3 DNA reads as TGTGCCAGCAGTTGGGGGGCGGCTGGGGCCAACGTCCTGACTTTC.

CDR3 protein: CASSSTDRSNEQYF. CDR3 nucleotide sequence: TGTGCCAGCAGTTCTACGGACAGGTCTAACGAGCAGTACTTC. J is TRBJ2-7 and V is TRBV7-6; TRBD1 aligns across 7 bases. The CDR3 is made up of 14 amino acids. V dropped 6 bases and J dropped 5; count of bases not matched to a gene: 10. CDR1 SGHVS and CDR2 FNYEAQ come from the germline V gene.

The rearrangement links TRBV7-2 to TRBJ1-2; TRBD1 is a possible D gene (6 bases). The CDR3 is 15 amino acids. Germline V gene data show CDR1 as SGHTA and CDR2 as FQGNSA. V was shortened by 4 bases and J by 6 bases, with 18 bases between the two germline ends. The chain's CDR3 is CASSSLYGGLNGYTF. Written as DNA, the CDR3 is TGTGCCAGCAGCTCCCTCTATGGGGGGCTGAATGGCTACACCTTC.

This clonotype appeared a few times. The chain uses TRBV6-4 and TRBJ2-6; no definite D call. The V gene's germline CDR1 is MRHNA and CDR2 SNTAGT. The V and J ends lost 4 bases and 2 bases respectively, with 18 bases between them. The CDR3 has 18 amino acids. Here the CDR3 reads CASSVKGLGSAGANVLTF. In DNA, the CDR3 is TGTGCCAGCAGTGTCAAGGGATTGGGGTCCGCTGGGGCCAACGTCCTGACTTTC.

CDR3 in DNA: TGTGCCAGCAGCTCGGGGGGGTTTGCTAATGAGCAGTTCTTC. Amino acids: CASSSGGFANEQFF. The chain is built from TRBV7-3 and TRBJ2-1; 8 positions agree with TRBD2. Trimming took 4 bases from V and 7 from J; bases not matched to a gene: 6. CDR1 and CDR2 from the germline V gene are SGHTA and FQGTGA. This CDR3 is 14 amino acids long.

V and J are TRBV18 and TRBJ2-7; 8 positions agree with TRBD1. The germline V gene has CDR1 KGHSH and CDR2 LQKENI. The V gene end was trimmed by 2 bases and the J gene end by 1 base; junction bases not matched to a gene: 4. CDR3 length: 15 residues. The CDR3 sequence: CASSPGTGESYEQYF. For the CDR3, the DNA is TGTGCCAGCTCACCAGGGACAGGCGAATCCTACGAGCAGTACTTC.

V is TRBV6-6 and J is TRBJ2-2; D is perhaps TRBD1 or TRBD2 (6 bases each). Trimming took off 7 bases at V and 6 bases at J, with 21 bases between the two ends. Germline lookup yields CDR1 MNHNY and CDR2 SVGAGI (reference sequence). The CDR3 sequence is 16 residues long. Here the CDR3 reads CASTLQGGKNPGELFF. CDR3 bases: TGTGCCAGCACCTTACAGGGAGGCAAAAACCCCGGGGAGCTGTTTTTT.

This clonotype has at least ten counts. The rearrangement uses TRBV7-6 and TRBJ1-5, with D unresolved. There are 14 residues in the CDR3. The V gene lost 3 bases and the J gene lost 7 bases, with 13 bases spanning the gap. CDR1 SGHVS and CDR2 FNYEAQ come from the germline V gene. This CDR3 reads CASSLEGFGQPQHF. DNA for the CDR3: TGTGCCAGCAGCTTGGAGGGTTTCGGGCAGCCCCAGCATTTT.

This sequence joins TRBV7-3 and TRBJ1-6, with a possible D match to TRBD1 (6 bases). V was shortened by 5 bases and J by 10 bases, with 18 bases between the two germline ends. The CDR3 is 15 residues long. Germline values: CDR1 SGHTA, CDR2 FQGTGA. The CDR3 region has the DNA TGTGCCAGCAGCGCCACAGGGTCCTTGAACTCACCCCTCCACTTT. Residues: CASSATGSLNSPLHF.

This chain uses TRBV29-1 with TRBJ2-3, with D hard to call. V lost 6 bases, J lost 3 bases, and 13 bases lay in between. Germline loops: CDR1 SQVTM, CDR2 ANQGSEA. This CDR3 region has 13 residues. CDR3 nucleotides: TGCAGCGTCGGATTAGTTACGACAGATACGCAGTATTTT. It encodes CSVGLVTTDTQYF.

This clonotype was picked up a small number of times. The rearrangement uses TRBV6-1 and TRBJ2-3, with D maybe TRBD1 (5 bases). Germline loops: CDR1 MNHNS, CDR2 SASEGT. The CDR3 sequence is 13 residues long. The V and J ends lost 10 bases and 0 bases respectively, with 11 bases between them. The CDR3 protein is CATLQGSTDTQYF. The CDR3, as DNA: TGTGCCACCCTTCAGGGAAGCACAGATACGCAGTATTTT.

CDR3 region: CASSNPTGMGMNTEAFF. DNA for the CDR3: TGTGCCAGCAGTAACCCAACAGGGATGGGGATGAACACTGAAGCTTTCTTT. The J gene is TRBJ1-1, the V gene TRBV6-2 or TRBV6-3; D perhaps matches TRBD1 (6 bases). V shed 5 bases and J shed 0 bases, with 19 bases lying between them. The CDR3 sequence is 17 residues long. From germline, CDR1 is MNHEY and CDR2 SVGEGT.

The gene calls are TRBV7-2 and TRBJ2-7; either TRBD1 or TRBD2 may fit D (5 bases each). The CDR3 has 17 amino acids. The germline V and J ends were trimmed by 7 bases and 3 bases, with 25 bases remaining between them. Germline V gives CDR1 SGHTA, CDR2 FQGNSA. The CDR3 bases are TGTGCCAGCATCGGGACGGGGAGTTTATCAGGGAACTACGAGCAGTACTTC. Amino acids: CASIGTGSLSGNYEQYF.

This clonotype turned up a few times. V usage is TRBV7-2 and J usage is TRBJ1-3; D remains ambiguous. This CDR3 contains 16 residues. Germline CDR1 is SGHTA and CDR2 is FQGNSA. Trimming pared 2 bases from V and 0 bases from J, leaving 11 bases between. CDR3 nucleotide sequence: TGTGCCAGCAGCTTAATTATTGGCAACTCTGGAAACACCATATATTTT. Its protein product is CASSLIIGNSGNTIYF.

This clonotype was seen a few times. The chain joins TRBV12-3 or TRBV12-4 to TRBJ2-1; maybe TRBD2 (7 bases). CDR3 size: 15 residues. Trimming cost V 1 base and J 8 bases, with 15 bases left between them. The CDR3 DNA reads as TGTGCCAGCAGTTTAGGGGGGGGCCTTTCGTATGAGCAGTTCTTC. Translation: CASSLGGGLSYEQFF.

The CDR3 here is CASILTGGDSPLHF. The CDR3 nucleotides read TGTGCCAGCATTTTGACAGGCGGGGATTCACCCCTCCACTTT. The chain recombines TRBV6-1 with TRBJ1-6; tentatively, D is TRBD1 (6 bases). CDR3 length: 14 residues. From germline, CDR1 is MNHNS and CDR2 SASEGT. V gave up 7 bases and J gave up 8 bases, with 15 bases separating them.

The sample holds many counts of this clonotype. The chain carries TRBV7-2 and TRBJ2-3, with D uncertain. This CDR3 is 13 amino acids long. Germline-derived CDR1 and CDR2 are SGHTA and FQGNSA. Deletions cut 3 bases from V and 1 base from J, with 5 bases between. CDR3 DNA sequence: TGTGCCAGCAGCTTTTCAGGCACAGATACGCAGTATTTT. It translates to CASSFSGTDTQYF.

This clonotype was detected many times. The rearrangement uses TRBV2 and TRBJ1-5; 7 bases agree with TRBD1. CDR3 length: 14 residues. V lost 5 bases and J lost 4; bases outside the gene matches: 5. Germline CDR1 SNHLY, CDR2 FYNNEI. The CDR3, as DNA: TGTGCCAGCAGTCAGACAGGGAGGAATCAGCCCCAGCATTTT. Amino acids: CASSQTGRNQPQHF.

The chain has TRBV21-1 and TRBJ2-7; the DNA was not used to check the table's D call, TRBD2. TRBV21-1 corresponds to a pseudogene. The CDR3 consists of 16 residues. The CDR3 DNA is TGTGCCAGCAGGTGTCGGCGGGCCCTTAGCTCCTACGAGCAGTACTTC. As protein: CASRCRRALSSYEQYF.

In this sample, this clonotype turned up many times. CDR3 sequence: CASSQLVGTDTQYF. The CDR3 DNA follows: TGCGCCAGCAGCCAACTAGTGGGGACAGATACGCAGTATTTT. The chain links TRBV4-3 to TRBJ2-3, with unresolved D. V dropped 2 bases and J dropped 3 bases, with 9 bases sitting between them. The CDR3 contains 14 residues. Germline CDR1 is LGHNA and CDR2 is YSLEER.

The V and J genes are TRBV12-5 and TRBJ2-5; D ambiguous. This CDR3 comprises 16 residues. The germline V and J ends were trimmed by 7 bases and 0 bases, with 18 bases remaining between them. Germline assignment: CDR1 LGHNT and CDR2 FRNRAP. The CDR3 region has the DNA TGTGCTAGTGTCCCCCCCGCGGATCCCTACCAAGAGACCCAGTACTTC. Translated: CASVPPADPYQETQYF.